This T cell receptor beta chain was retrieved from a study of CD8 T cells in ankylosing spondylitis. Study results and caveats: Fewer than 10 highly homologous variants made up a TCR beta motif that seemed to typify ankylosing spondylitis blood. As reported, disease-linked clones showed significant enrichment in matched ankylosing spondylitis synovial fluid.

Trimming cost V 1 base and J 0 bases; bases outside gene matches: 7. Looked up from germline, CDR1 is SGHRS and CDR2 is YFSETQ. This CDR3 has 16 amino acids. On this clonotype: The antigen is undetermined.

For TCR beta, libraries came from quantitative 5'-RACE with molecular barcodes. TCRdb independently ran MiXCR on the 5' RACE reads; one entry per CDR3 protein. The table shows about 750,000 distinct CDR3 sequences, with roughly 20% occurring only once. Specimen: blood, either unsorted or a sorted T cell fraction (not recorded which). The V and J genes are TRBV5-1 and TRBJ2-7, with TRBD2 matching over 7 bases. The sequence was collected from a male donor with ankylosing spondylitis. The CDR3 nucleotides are TGCGCCAGCAGCTTGTTTGGGGGAGGGCCCTCCTACGAGCAGTACTTC. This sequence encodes CASSLFGGGPSYEQYF.